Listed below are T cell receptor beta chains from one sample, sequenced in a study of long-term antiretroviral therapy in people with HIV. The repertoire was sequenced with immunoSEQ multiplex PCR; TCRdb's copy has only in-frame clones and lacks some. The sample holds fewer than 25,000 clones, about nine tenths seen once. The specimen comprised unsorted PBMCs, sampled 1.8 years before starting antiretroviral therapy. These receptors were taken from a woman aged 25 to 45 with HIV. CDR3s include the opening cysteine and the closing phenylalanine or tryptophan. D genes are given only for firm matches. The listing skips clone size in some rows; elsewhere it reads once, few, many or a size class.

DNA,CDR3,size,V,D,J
TGTGCCAGCGGAGTAGGAGCCCGGGAGCAGTTCTTC,CASGVGAREQFF,-,TRBV9,-,TRBJ2-1
TGTGCCAGCAGCGGACAGGGGGCGGGAACAGATACGCAGTATTTT,CASSGQGAGTDTQYF,-,TRBV9,TRBD1,TRBJ2-3
TGCAGCGTCCCAGGGACAGGGGGACCAGATACGCAGTATTTT,CSVPGTGGPDTQYF,-,TRBV29-1,TRBD1,TRBJ2-3
TGTGCCAGCAGTGCGGACGGGAATCAGCCCCAGCATTTT,CASSADGNQPQHF,-,TRBV6-1,-,TRBJ1-5
TGCGCCAGCAGCTCACTCCTAACTAGCGAAGAGACCCAGTACTTC,CASSSLLTSEETQYF,-,TRBV5-1,TRBD2,TRBJ2-5
TGTGCCTGGAGGCCCCGAGGCTCTGGGGCCAACGTCCTGACTTTC,CAWRPRGSGANVLTF,-,TRBV30,-,TRBJ2-6
TGCGCCAGCAGCTTCCAGAGATTAGGAACTGAAGCTTTCTTT,CASSFQRLGTEAFF,-,TRBV5-1,-,TRBJ1-1
TGCGCCAGCAATGCTGGCTCCTATAATTCACCCCTCCACTTT,CASNAGSYNSPLHF,once,TRBV5-1,-,TRBJ1-6
TGTGCTAGTGGCGACAGGGGGCAGGACACAGATACGCAGTATTTT,CASGDRGQDTDTQYF,-,TRBV12-5,TRBD1,TRBJ2-3
TGTGCCAGCAGCGCTCGCCAGCAAGAGACCCAGTACTTC,CASSARQQETQYF,-,TRBV9,-,TRBJ2-5
TGCGCCAGCAGCCAGCAACAGGGGGGCCCTGAAGCTTTCTTT,CASSQQQGGPEAFF,-,TRBV4-1,TRBD1,TRBJ1-1
TGTGCCTGGAGTGTCCCATTCTACCGCTCGGGAAATGGCTACACCTTC,CAWSVPFYRSGNGYTF,-,TRBV30,-,TRBJ1-2
TGTGCCAGCAGCTCCCCCCCGTTGCGCAGGACTGAAGCTTTCTTT,CASSSPPLRRTEAFF,-,TRBV11-3,-,TRBJ1-1
TGTGCCAGCAGCGATTCCTTCGGGGGGGGGCCTTACAATGAGCAGTTCTTC,CASSDSFGGGPYNEQFF,-,TRBV7-9,TRBD2,TRBJ2-1
TGTGCCAGCAGCCTCAAGGCGGTGCGCTTAGCGGGGGGTCAGCGGTTCTTC,CASSLKAVRLAGGQRFF,-,TRBV5-8,TRBD2,TRBJ2-1
TGCAGCGTTGAGAGGACAATCAACTATGGCTACACCTTC,CSVERTINYGYTF,-,TRBV29-1,-,TRBJ1-2
TGTGCCAGCAGTTCGGGGGGGAACACTGAAGCTTTCTTT,CASSSGGNTEAFF,-,TRBV6-5,-,TRBJ1-1
TGTGCCAGCAGTGAAAATGGCGGGGGGGGTTACGAGCAGTACTTC,CASSENGGGGYEQYF,-,TRBV6-1,TRBD2,TRBJ2-7
TGTGCCAGCAGCTTAGCCTACGGGACAGAATCTTATAGCAATCAGCCCCAGCATTTT,CASSLAYGTESYSNQPQHF,once,TRBV7-4,TRBD1,TRBJ1-5
TGTGCCAGCAGCTTAGAATCGTTGCGGGGTCAGCCCCAGCATTTT,CASSLESLRGQPQHF,-,TRBV7-8,-,TRBJ1-5
TGTGCCATCAGTGCCGTGTCTAGCGATACGCAGTATTTT,CAISAVSSDTQYF,-,TRBV10-3,-,TRBJ2-3
TGCGCCAGCAGCTCCTTGACAGGGCCTTTCAACACTGAAGCTTTCTTT,CASSSLTGPFNTEAFF,-,TRBV5-1,TRBD1,TRBJ1-1
TGTGCCAGCAGCTTAGCTTCAGGGCCACAAGAGACCCAGTACTTC,CASSLASGPQETQYF,once,TRBV7-9,-,TRBJ2-5
TGCGCCAGCAGCAGAACCCAGACGAACACTGAAGCTTTCTTT,CASSRTQTNTEAFF,-,TRBV10-2,-,TRBJ1-1